This is a list of T cell receptor beta chains from one sample in a study of OX40 agonist ivuxolimab in advanced cancers. TCRdb's copy holds only in-frame clones and misses some; the assay was immunoSEQ multiplex PCR. The sample shows about 98,000 clones, approximately 91% of them seen only once. Sequencing was performed on CD4+ or CD8+ T cells sorted from blood, taken in a trial of the OX40 agonist ivuxolimab. Source of these receptors: an adult with an advanced solid tumor such as melanoma, head and neck, liver or kidney cancer. Both conserved end residues are part of each CDR3. A D gene is named only where the DNA matches it firmly. Clone size is not always given. Where it is, it says once, few, many or a class for expanded clones.

v_call	clone_size	j_call	d_call	cdr3_nt	cdr3_aa
TRBV27	.	TRBJ1-5	TRBD1	TGTGCCAGCAGTCTGACAGGGGGCGGGCAGCCCCAGCATTTT	CASSLTGGGQPQHF
TRBV29-1	.	TRBJ2-5	.	TGCAGCGACATGGGGGGCGCGGGGGAGACCCAGTACTTC	CSDMGGAGETQYF
TRBV5-6	.	TRBJ1-3	.	TGTGCCAGCAGCTTGCATCCGGGGGTAAACACCATATATTTT	CASSLHPGVNTIYF
TRBV5-6	few	TRBJ1-2	TRBD1	TGTGCCAGCAGTTGGGGACAGGGCAACTATGGCTACACCTTC	CASSWGQGNYGYTF
TRBV4-2	.	TRBJ2-1	TRBD2	TGTGCCAGCAGCCAAGATCCCCAGCTAGCGGGAGGGCCGATGGATGAGCAGTTCTTC	CASSQDPQLAGGPMDEQFF
TRBV7-6	.	TRBJ1-5	.	TGTGCCAGCAGCTTAGATACAAATCAGCCCCAGCATTTT	CASSLDTNQPQHF
TRBV7-9	.	TRBJ2-1	.	TGTGCCAGCAGCTTCTCAACACCGTTCAATGAGCAGTTCTTC	CASSFSTPFNEQFF
TRBV28	.	TRBJ1-1	.	TGTGCCAGCACTTCCACTGAAGCTTTCTTT	CASTSTEAFF
TRBV14	.	TRBJ2-2	TRBD2	TGTGCCAGCAGCCTTCTCGTCGGACTAGCGGGTCCAGGAGGAACCGGGGAGCTGTTTTTT	CASSLLVGLAGPGGTGELFF
TRBV5-4	once	TRBJ2-3	TRBD2	TGTGCCAGCAGCCCCCGGGCTAGCGGGAACACAGATACGCAGTATTTT	CASSPRASGNTDTQYF
TRBV28	few	TRBJ2-5	TRBD1	TGTGCCAGCAGTCGAGGGACAGGGTATCAAGAGACCCAGTACTTC	CASSRGTGYQETQYF
TRBV6-1	once	TRBJ1-1	.	TGTGCCAGCACGTGGGCAGATAACACTGAAGCTTTCTTT	CASTWADNTEAFF
TRBV6-1	.	TRBJ1-1	TRBD1	TGTGCCAGCAGTGCGACAGGGTCCAACACTGAAGCTTTCTTT	CASSATGSNTEAFF
TRBV13	once	TRBJ1-1	.	TGTGCCAGCAGCCGCGCGATGGCGGCTGAAGCTTTCTTT	CASSRAMAAEAFF
TRBV6-6	.	TRBJ2-6	.	TGTGCCAGCAGTTACGGGGGGGCCAACGTCCTGACTTTC	CASSYGGANVLTF
TRBV6-5	.	TRBJ1-5	.	TGTGCCAGCAGTGACGATCAGCCCCAGCATTTT	CASSDDQPQHF
TRBV30	.	TRBJ1-1	TRBD1	TGTGCCTGGAAGGGGACAGGGCGGACTGAAGCTTTCTTT	CAWKGTGRTEAFF
TRBV7-2	few	TRBJ1-2	TRBD1	TGTGCCAGCAGCTCCCTATCGACAGGGGGCGTCTATGGCTACACCTTC	CASSSLSTGGVYGYTF
TRBV7-9	.	TRBJ1-2	.	TGTGCCAGCAGCTTTTCAGCCTATGGCTACACCTTC	CASSFSAYGYTF
TRBV19	.	TRBJ2-1	.	TGTGCCAGTAGTAGAGAGGGTTGGAATGAGCAGTTCTTC	CASSREGWNEQFF
TRBV4-1	.	TRBJ2-2	.	TGCGCCAGCAGCCACTTTAGAGGCACCGGGGAGCTGTTTTTT	CASSHFRGTGELFF
TRBV9	.	TRBJ1-2	.	TGTGCCAGCAGCGAGGCCCCCGGGACCTATGGCTACACCTTC	CASSEAPGTYGYTF
TRBV19	.	TRBJ2-5	.	TGTGCCAGTAGTGCTTCCGGACAGCAAGAGACCCAGTACTTC	CASSASGQQETQYF
TRBV18	.	TRBJ2-5	.	TGTGCCAGCTCACCACCTTCAGCGTCGGAGACCCAGTACTTC	CASSPPSASETQYF
TRBV7-2	once	TRBJ1-2	TRBD1	TGTGCCAGCAGCTTCAGGGGGTCTAACTATGGCTACACCTTC	CASSFRGSNYGYTF
TRBV29-1	few	TRBJ1-1	.	TGCAGCGCCCGGACGGGGAACACTGAAGCTTTCTTT	CSARTGNTEAFF
TRBV4-1	.	TRBJ1-1	TRBD1	TGCGCCAGCAGCCAAGATAAAAGGGGGCAATACCCCATGAACACTGAAGCTTTCTTT	CASSQDKRGQYPMNTEAFF
TRBV13	.	TRBJ1-1	.	TGTGCCAGCAGCCTGGGAGGGCGGTGGGGAAACACTGAAGCTTTCTTT	CASSLGGRWGNTEAFF
TRBV5-4	.	TRBJ2-4	.	TGTGCCAGCAGCCCCTGGGGGGTGGCCAAAAACATTCAGTACTTC	CASSPWGVAKNIQYF
TRBV5-1	.	TRBJ2-4	TRBD1	TGCGCCAGCAGTCTTCAGGGGGACATTCAGTACTTC	CASSLQGDIQYF
TRBV6-1	.	TRBJ2-7	TRBD2	TGTGCCAGTGAGACTAGCGGGGGAACCTACGAGCAGTACTTC	CASETSGGTYEQYF
TRBV6-6	.	TRBJ2-7	TRBD1	TGTGCCAGCAGCGGGACAGGGAGGTCCTACGAGCAGTACTTC	CASSGTGRSYEQYF
TRBV7-2	.	TRBJ2-3	TRBD2	TGTGCCAGCAGCCTTGGACTAGCGGGAGGAGATACGCAGTATTTT	CASSLGLAGGDTQYF
TRBV7-2	.	TRBJ1-2	.	TGTGCCAGCAGCTCGGGACATTCTAACTATGGCTACACCTTC	CASSSGHSNYGYTF
TRBV5-4	.	TRBJ2-3	.	TGTGCCAGCAGCTCGCAGAGGACAGATACGCAGTATTTT	CASSSQRTDTQYF
TRBV6-1	.	TRBJ2-5	.	TGTGCCAGCAGTGAAGGCGGGGATTTCCAAGAGACCCAGTACTTC	CASSEGGDFQETQYF
TRBV28	.	TRBJ2-7	.	TGTGCCAGCAGTTTCATGGGGGGCAGGAGAGATAACGAGCAGTACTTC	CASSFMGGRRDNEQYF
TRBV28	.	TRBJ1-2	TRBD1	TGTGCCAGCAGTCCCCTCGGGACAGCGAGTAACTATGGCTACACCTTC	CASSPLGTASNYGYTF
TRBV6-6	.	TRBJ2-2	TRBD2	TGTGCCAGCAGGAGCGGGAGGAACACCGGGGAGCTGTTTTTT	CASRSGRNTGELFF
TRBV7-3	.	TRBJ2-3	TRBD2	TGTGCCAGCAGCACCGCTAGCGGGAGTGGTACAGATACGCAGTATTTT	CASSTASGSGTDTQYF
TRBV29-1	.	TRBJ2-1	.	TGCAGCGTTGAACCCGCTACCTACAATGAGCAGTTCTTC	CSVEPATYNEQFF
TRBV5-1	.	TRBJ2-2	.	TGCGCCAGCAGCTTGGCCTTAAGTCGATCCGGGGAGCTGTTTTTT	CASSLALSRSGELFF
TRBV5-6	once	TRBJ2-3	TRBD1	TGTGCCAGCAGCTCAAGACAGGGATCGGATACGCAGTATTTT	CASSSRQGSDTQYF
TRBV14	few	TRBJ1-3	.	TGTGCCAGCAGCCAAGGCCTACCAGTCTCTGGAAACACCATATATTTT	CASSQGLPVSGNTIYF
TRBV5-5	.	TRBJ1-2	.	TGTGCCAGCACCAGTAAGGGGAACTATGGCTACACCTTC	CASTSKGNYGYTF
TRBV28	.	TRBJ2-1	TRBD2	TGTGCCAGCAGTACTCGGACTAGCGGCCTATACAATGAGCAGTTCTTC	CASSTRTSGLYNEQFF
TRBV5-1	few	TRBJ2-7	.	TGCGCCAGCAGCTTGGGTTACGAGCAGTACTTC	CASSLGYEQYF
TRBV19	.	TRBJ1-3	.	TGTGCCAGTAGTCCTACCTTCAGCTCTGGAAACACCATATATTTT	CASSPTFSSGNTIYF
TRBV6-1	.	TRBJ2-2	TRBD2	TGTGCCAGCATCCTGACTAGCGGGAGGGGGGAGCTGTTTTTT	CASILTSGRGELFF
TRBV4-2	.	TRBJ2-7	TRBD2	TGTGCCAGCAGCCACGGACTAGCGTCGGACGAGCAGTACTTC	CASSHGLASDEQYF